This T cell receptor beta chain stems from a study of blood T cell repertoires in COVID-19. On the study more broadly: PBMCs, B-cell-depleted T cells, or T cells were the source of the cDNA or gDNA that made up the material.

In germline, CDR1 is MDHEN, CDR2 SYDVKM. The junction had 9 bases not matched to a gene; V was cut back by 2 bases and J by 4 bases. CDR3 length: 17 residues. Measured with immunoSEQ multiplex PCR; TCRdb has only the in-frame clones, and not every one. The sample contains around 120,000 clones, roughly nine tenths of which appear only once. By share of the sample, this clone is large. Specimen: peripheral blood. This sequence joins TRBV28 and TRBJ1-2; 11 bases map to TRBD1. The source is a human donor in a cohort sampled during active COVID-19. CDR3 protein: CASSLGGQGARIYGYTF. The CDR3 DNA follows: TGTGCCAGCAGTTTAGGAGGACAGGGGGCGCGGATCTATGGCTACACCTTC.